The 7 T cell receptor beta chains below come from one sample, sequenced in a study of blood T cell repertoires in COVID-19. Sequenced by immunoSEQ multiplex PCR; TCRdb stores in-frame clones only, minus some. Among 360,000 or so clones listed, roughly 86% were seen once. Sequenced sample: PBMCs or T cells enriched from blood (not recorded which). These receptors all come from a woman under 40 who had been exposed to COVID-19.

The chain carries TRBV10-3 and TRBJ1-5; the D gene is possibly TRBD1 (6 bases). Between the trimmed V and J ends, which lost 0 bases and 0 bases, there was a span of 9 bases. Germline assignment: CDR1 ENHRY and CDR2 SYGVKD. This CDR3 has 16 residues. The CDR3: CAISESGRGSNQPQHF. The CDR3 DNA reads TGTGCCATCAGTGAGTCGGGCAGGGGTAGCAATCAGCCCCAGCATTTT.

The chain recombines TRBV7-3 with TRBJ2-1; 12 bases align to TRBD1. V shed 5 bases and J 3 bases; nucleotides not matched to a gene: 8. The CDR3 is 17 residues long. The germline CDR1 and CDR2 sequences are SGHTA and FQGTGA. CDR3 nucleotide sequence: TGTGCCAGCAGCCCTTCCGGGACAGGGGGCGGCTACAATGAGCAGTTCTTC. Amino acid sequence: CASSPSGTGGGYNEQFF.

The chain joins TRBV5-1 to TRBJ1-5; 11 bases are a match to TRBD1. Germline CDR1 is SGHRS and CDR2 is YFSETQ. The CDR3 runs to 15 residues. Trimming at V came to 4 bases and at J to 2 bases, leaving 2 bases not matched to a gene. CDR3: CASSMGQGGNQPQHF. CDR3 in DNA: TGCGCCAGCAGCATGGGACAGGGGGGCAATCAGCCCCAGCATTTT.

DNA for the CDR3: TGTGCCTGGAATCGCGCTGAAGCTTTCTTT. Translated: CAWNRAEAFF. This chain links TRBV30 with TRBJ1-1; D gene unclear. Trimming left V 4 bases short and J 6 bases short, with 6 bases between. Germline CDR1 and CDR2: GTSNPN and SVGIG (reference sequence). There are 10 residues in the CDR3.

This clone has just a few counts. The chain employs TRBV10-3 and TRBJ2-7; 10 nucleotides match TRBD2. Germline V gene lookup returns CDR1 ENHRY and CDR2 SYGVKD. Trimming cost V 10 bases and J 0 bases; bases outside gene matches: 6. The CDR3 consists of 14 residues. CDR3 bases: TGTGCCACTACGACTAGCGGGTCCTCCTACGAGCAGTACTTC. This gives the protein CATTTSGSSYEQYF.

The chain joins TRBV21-1 to TRBJ2-7; the DNA was not compared with TRBD1, the D call given in the table. TRBV21-1 is a pseudogene locus. This CDR3 has 13 residues. The DNA of the CDR3 is TGTGCCAGCAGCAGAACAGGTACCTACGAGCAGTACTTC. The encoded protein is CASSRTGTYEQYF.

The rearrangement joins TRBV29-1 to TRBJ2-7, with TRBD2 as a possible D gene (6 bases). Germline CDR1 reads SQVTM; CDR2 reads ANQGSEA. V dropped 4 bases and J dropped 1 base, with 8 bases sitting between them. The CDR3 covers 12 residues. Written as DNA, the CDR3 is TGCAGCGTTGCCGGGGGATCCTACGAGCAGTACTTC. It is translated as CSVAGGSYEQYF.